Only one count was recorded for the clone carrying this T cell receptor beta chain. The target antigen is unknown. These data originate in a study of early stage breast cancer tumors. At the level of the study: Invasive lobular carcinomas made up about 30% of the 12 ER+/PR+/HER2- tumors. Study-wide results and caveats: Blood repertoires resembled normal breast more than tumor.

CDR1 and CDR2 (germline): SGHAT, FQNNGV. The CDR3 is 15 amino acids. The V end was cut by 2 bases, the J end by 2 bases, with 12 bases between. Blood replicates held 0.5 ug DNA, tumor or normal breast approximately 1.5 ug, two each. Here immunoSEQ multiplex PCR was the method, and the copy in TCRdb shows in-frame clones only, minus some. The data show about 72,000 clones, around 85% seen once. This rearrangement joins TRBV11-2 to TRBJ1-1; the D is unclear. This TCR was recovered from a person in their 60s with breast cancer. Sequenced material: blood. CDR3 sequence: CASSLLTRLNTEAFF. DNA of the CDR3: TGTGCCAGCAGCTTACTGACCCGATTAAACACTGAAGCTTTCTTT. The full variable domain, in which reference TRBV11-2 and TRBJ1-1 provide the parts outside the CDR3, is EAGVAQSPRYKIIEKRQSVAFWCNPISGHATLYWYQQILGQGPKLLIQFQNNGVVDDSQLPKDRFSAERLKGVDSTLKIQPAKLEDSAVYLCASSLLTRLNTEAFFGQGTRLTVV.